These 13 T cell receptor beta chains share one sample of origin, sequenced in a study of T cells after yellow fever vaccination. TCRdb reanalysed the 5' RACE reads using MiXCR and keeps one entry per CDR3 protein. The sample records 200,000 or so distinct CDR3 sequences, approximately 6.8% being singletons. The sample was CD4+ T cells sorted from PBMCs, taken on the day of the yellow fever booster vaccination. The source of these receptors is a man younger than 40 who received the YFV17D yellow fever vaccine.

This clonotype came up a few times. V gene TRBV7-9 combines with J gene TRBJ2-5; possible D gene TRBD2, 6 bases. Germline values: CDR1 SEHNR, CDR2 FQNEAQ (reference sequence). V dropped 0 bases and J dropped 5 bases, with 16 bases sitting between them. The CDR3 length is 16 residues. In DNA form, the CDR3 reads TGTGCCAGCAGCTTAGCTATGGTCTCCCGGGGGGAGACCCAGTACTTC. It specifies CASSLAMVSRGETQYF.

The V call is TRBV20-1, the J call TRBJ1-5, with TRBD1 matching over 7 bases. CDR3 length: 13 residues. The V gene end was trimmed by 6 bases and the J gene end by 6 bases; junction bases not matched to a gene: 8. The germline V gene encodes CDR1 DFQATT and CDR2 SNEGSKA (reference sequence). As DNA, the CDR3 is TGCAGTGCCTGGGCAGGGGGGGGTCAGCCCCAGCATTTT. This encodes CSAWAGGGQPQHF.

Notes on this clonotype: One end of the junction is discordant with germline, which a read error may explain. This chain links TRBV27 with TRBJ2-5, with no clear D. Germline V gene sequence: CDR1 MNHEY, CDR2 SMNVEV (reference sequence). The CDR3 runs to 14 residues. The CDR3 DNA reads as TGTGCCAGCAGATTATCCCCTCCGCTCGAGACCCAGTACTTC. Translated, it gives CASRLSPPLETQYF.

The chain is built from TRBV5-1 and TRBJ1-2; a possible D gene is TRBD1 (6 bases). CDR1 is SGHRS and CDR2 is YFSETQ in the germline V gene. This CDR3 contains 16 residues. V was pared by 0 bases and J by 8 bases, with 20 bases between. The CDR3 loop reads CASSLEGGRTPAGYTF. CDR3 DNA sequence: TGCGCCAGCAGCTTGGAAGGGGGACGAACCCCGGCGGGCTACACCTTC. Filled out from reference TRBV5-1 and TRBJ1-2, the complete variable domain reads KAGVTQTPRYLIKTRGQQVTLSCSPISGHRSVSWYQQTPGQGLQFLFEYFSETQRNKGNFPGRFSGRQFSNSRSEMNVSTLELGDSALYLCASSLEGGRTPAGYTFGSGTRLTVV.

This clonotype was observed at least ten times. The CDR3: CASSPIAGEGNEQFF. DNA for the CDR3: TGTGCCAGCAGCCCAATAGCGGGAGAGGGCAATGAGCAGTTCTTC. The rearrangement uses TRBV14 and TRBJ2-1; 9 positions match TRBD2. Germline V gene sequence: CDR1 SGHDN, CDR2 FVKESK. The CDR3 sequence is 15 residues long. The V gene end was trimmed by 4 bases and the J gene end by 6 bases; junction bases not matched to a gene: 7.

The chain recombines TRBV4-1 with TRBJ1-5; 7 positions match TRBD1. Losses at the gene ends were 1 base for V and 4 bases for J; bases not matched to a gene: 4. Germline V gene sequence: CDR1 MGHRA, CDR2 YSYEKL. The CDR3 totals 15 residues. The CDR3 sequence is CASSQGGTANQPQHF. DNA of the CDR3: TGCGCCAGCAGCCAAGGTGGGACAGCTAATCAGCCCCAGCATTTT.

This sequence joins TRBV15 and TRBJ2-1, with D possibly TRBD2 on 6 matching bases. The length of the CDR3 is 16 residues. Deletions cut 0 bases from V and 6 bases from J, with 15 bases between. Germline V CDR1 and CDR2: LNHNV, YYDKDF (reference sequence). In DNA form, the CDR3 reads TGTGCCACCAGCAGAGAGGGGGGACGCCTGGTCAATGAGCAGTTCTTC. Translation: CATSREGGRLVNEQFF.

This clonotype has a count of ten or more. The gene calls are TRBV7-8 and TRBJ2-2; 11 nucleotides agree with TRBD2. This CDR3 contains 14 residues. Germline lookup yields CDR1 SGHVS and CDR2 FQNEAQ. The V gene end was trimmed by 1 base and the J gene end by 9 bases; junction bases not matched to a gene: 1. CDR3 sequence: CASSLVAGGRELFF. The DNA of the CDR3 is TGTGCCAGCAGCTTAGTAGCGGGAGGGCGGGAGCTGTTTTTT. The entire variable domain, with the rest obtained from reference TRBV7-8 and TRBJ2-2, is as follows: GAGVSQSPRYKVAKRGQDVALRCDPISGHVSLFWYQQALGQGPEFLTYFQNEAQLDKSGLPSDRFFAERPEGSVSTLKIQRTQQEDSAVYLCASSLVAGGRELFFGEGSRLTVL.

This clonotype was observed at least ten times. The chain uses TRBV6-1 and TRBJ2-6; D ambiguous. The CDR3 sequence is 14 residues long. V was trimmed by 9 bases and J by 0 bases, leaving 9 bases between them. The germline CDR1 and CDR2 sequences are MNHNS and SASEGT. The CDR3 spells CASSTLSGANVLTF. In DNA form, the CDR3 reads TGTGCCAGTAGCACACTCTCTGGGGCCAACGTCCTGACTTTC.

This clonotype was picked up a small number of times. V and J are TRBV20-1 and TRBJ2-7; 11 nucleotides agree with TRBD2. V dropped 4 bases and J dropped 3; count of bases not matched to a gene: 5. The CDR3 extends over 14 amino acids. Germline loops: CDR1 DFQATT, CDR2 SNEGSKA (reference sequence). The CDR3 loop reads CSAISGTSGYEQYF. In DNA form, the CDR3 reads TGCAGTGCTATATCCGGGACTAGCGGCTACGAGCAGTACTTC.

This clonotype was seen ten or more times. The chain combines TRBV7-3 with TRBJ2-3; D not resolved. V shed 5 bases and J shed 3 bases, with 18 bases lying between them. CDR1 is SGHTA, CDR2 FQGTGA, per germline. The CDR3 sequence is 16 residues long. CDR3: CASSPIDSRVTDTQYF. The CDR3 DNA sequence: TGTGCCAGCAGCCCAATTGATTCTAGGGTAACAGATACGCAGTATTTT.

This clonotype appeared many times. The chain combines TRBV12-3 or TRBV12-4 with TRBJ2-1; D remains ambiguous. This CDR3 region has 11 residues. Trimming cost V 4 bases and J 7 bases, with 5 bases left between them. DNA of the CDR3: TGTGCCAGCAGTTGGCAGAATGAGCAGTTCTTC. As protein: CASSWQNEQFF.

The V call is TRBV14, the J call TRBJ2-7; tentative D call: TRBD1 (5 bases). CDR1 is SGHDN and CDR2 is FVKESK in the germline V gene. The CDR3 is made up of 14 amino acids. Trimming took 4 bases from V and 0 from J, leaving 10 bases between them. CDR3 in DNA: TGTGCCAGCAGCCCTAGACAGCCCTCCTACGAGCAGTACTTC. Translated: CASSPRQPSYEQYF.